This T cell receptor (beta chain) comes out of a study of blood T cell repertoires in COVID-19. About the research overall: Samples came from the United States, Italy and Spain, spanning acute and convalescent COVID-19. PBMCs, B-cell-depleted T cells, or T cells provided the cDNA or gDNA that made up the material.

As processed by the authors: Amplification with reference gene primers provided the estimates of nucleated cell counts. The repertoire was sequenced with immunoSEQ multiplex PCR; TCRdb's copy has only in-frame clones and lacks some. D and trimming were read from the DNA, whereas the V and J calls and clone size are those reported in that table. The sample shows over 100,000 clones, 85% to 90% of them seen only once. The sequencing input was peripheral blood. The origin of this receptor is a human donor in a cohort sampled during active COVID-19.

The CDR3 here is CAISESSGLASETQYF. The CDR3 nucleotides are TGTGCCATCAGTGAGTCTTCCGGACTAGCTTCGGAGACCCAGTACTTC. V is TRBV10-3 and J is TRBJ2-5; the match to TRBD2 covers 8 bases. The V gene's germline CDR1 is ENHRY and CDR2 SYGVKD. With V trimmed by 0 bases and J by 5 bases, 8 bases remained unmatched. The CDR3 runs to 16 residues.